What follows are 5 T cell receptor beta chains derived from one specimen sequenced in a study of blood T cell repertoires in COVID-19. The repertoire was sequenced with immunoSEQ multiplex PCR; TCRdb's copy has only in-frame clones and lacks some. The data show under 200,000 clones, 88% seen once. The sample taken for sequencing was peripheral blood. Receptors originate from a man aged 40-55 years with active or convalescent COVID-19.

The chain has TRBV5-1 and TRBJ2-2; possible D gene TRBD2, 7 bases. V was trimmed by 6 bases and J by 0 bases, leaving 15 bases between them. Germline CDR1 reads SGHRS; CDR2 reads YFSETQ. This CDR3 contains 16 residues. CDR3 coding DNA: TGCGCCAGCAACCACGGGGGGCTAGCGAACACCGGGGAGCTGTTTTTT. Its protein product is CASNHGGLANTGELFF.

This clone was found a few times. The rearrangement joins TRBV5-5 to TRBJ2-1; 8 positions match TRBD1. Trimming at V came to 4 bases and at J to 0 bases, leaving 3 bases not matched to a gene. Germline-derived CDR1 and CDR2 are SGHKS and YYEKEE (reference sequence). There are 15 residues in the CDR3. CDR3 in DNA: TGTGCCAGCAGCCGGGACAGGATCTCCTACAATGAGCAGTTCTTC. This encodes CASSRDRISYNEQFF.

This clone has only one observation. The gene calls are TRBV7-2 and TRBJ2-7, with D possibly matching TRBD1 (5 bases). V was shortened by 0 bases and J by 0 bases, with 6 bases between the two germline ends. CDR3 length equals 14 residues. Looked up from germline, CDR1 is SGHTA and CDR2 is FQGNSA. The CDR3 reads CASSLADNSYEQYF. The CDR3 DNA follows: TGTGCCAGCAGCTTAGCGGACAACTCCTACGAGCAGTACTTC.

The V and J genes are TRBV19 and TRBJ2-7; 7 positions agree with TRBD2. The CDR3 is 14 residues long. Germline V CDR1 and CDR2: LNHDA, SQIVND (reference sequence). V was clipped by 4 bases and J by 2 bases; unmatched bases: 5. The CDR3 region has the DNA TGTGCCAGTAGTACGACGGGGGGACCCTACGAGCAGTACTTC. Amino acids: CASSTTGGPYEQYF.

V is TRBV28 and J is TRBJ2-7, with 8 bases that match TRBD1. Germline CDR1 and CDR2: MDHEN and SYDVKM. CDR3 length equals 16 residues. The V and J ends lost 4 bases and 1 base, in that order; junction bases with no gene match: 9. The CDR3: CASSSPGQVGSYEQYF. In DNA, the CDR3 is TGTGCCAGCAGTTCTCCGGGACAGGTAGGGTCCTACGAGCAGTACTTC.